This T cell receptor beta chain was obtained from a study of T cell responses to AZD1222 COVID-19 vaccine. Data came from immunoSEQ multiplex PCR; TCRdb stores just in-frame clones and leaves some out. The sample carries just under 150,000 clones, more than 70% recorded once. Trimming removed 5 bases at V and 8 bases at J, with 13 bases between. This CDR3 has 13 amino acids. Germline lookup yields CDR1 MNHEY and CDR2 SVGAGI. The clonotype originates from an adult who received the AZD1222 COVID-19 vaccine. The starting material was peripheral blood, obtained 28 days after the second AZD1222 dose. The rearrangement joins TRBV6-5 to TRBJ2-1, with D possibly matching TRBD2 (5 bases). CDR3 sequence: CASSRNSVYEQFF. CDR3 in DNA: TGTGCCAGCAGTAGAAATAGCGTCTATGAGCAGTTCTTC.